This T cell receptor (beta chain) originates from a study of blood T cells in healthy people across ages. Study results and limitations: Leaving the PBMCs unsorted stopped any conclusive comparison of naive versus antigen-experienced cells.

Isolating PBMCs gave at least 6 million of these cells per sample. This clonotype was seen a few times. Its target is unknown. The CDR3 spans 17 residues. Germline lookup yields CDR1 MDHEN and CDR2 SYDVKM. V was cut by 3 bases and J by 3 bases, with 20 bases left in between. The use of a sample-barcoded 5' primer and a J-beta primer mix characterized a second PCR of about 7 to 12 cycles. Via MiXCR, TCRdb re-called the 5' RACE reads, giving one row per CDR3 protein. Of 650,000 to 1,000,000 distinct CDR3 sequences listed, about half are singletons. The chain joins TRBV28 to TRBJ2-5; D tentatively reads TRBD1 or TRBD2 (5 bases each). Specimen: blood. The receptor comes from an elderly man in good health. CDR3: CASSFRSGDPEEETQYF. The CDR3 DNA reads TGTGCCAGCAGTTTCCGGTCCGGGGACCCTGAGGAAGAGACCCAGTACTTC.